These 27 T cell receptor beta chains originate from one sample sequenced in a study of T cell responses to AZD1222 COVID-19 vaccine. Profiling relied on immunoSEQ multiplex PCR, and the TCRdb table lists in-frame clones only, not all of them. The repertoire holds roughly 140,000 clones, roughly nine tenths seen once, with about 3% in the top ten. Sequences were derived from peripheral blood, sampled on day 0 of AZD1222 vaccination. These receptors all stem from an adult in good health.

The gene calls are TRBV14 and TRBJ2-7; TRBD2 is a possible D gene (5 bases). Germline values: CDR1 SGHDN, CDR2 FVKESK. This CDR3 has 14 amino acids. With 4 bases removed from V and 4 bases from J, the gap between germline ends came to 14 bases. The CDR3 DNA reads TGTGCCAGCAGCCTTACGTGGAGAGGGTACGAGCAGTACTTC. It specifies CASSLTWRGYEQYF. Supplemented by reference TRBV14 and TRBJ2-7, the full variable domain reads EAGVTQFPSHSVIEKGQTVTLRCDPISGHDNLYWYRRVMGKEIKFLLHFVKESKQDESGMPNNRFLAERTGGTYSTLKVQPAELEDSGVYFCASSLTWRGYEQYFGPGTRLTVT.

The chain has TRBV4-3 and TRBJ2-5; the D gene could be TRBD1 or TRBD2 (5 bases each). The V gene lost 3 bases and the J gene lost 5 bases, with 13 bases spanning the gap. The germline V gene has CDR1 LGHNA and CDR2 YSLEER. This CDR3 is 14 amino acids long. The CDR3 DNA follows: TGCGCCAGCAGCCACGGGGAAGGGGACGAGACCCAGTACTTC. Its translation: CASSHGEGDETQYF.

The chain couples TRBV2 to TRBJ1-1; no clear D. With 1 base removed from V and 1 base from J, the gap between germline ends came to 7 bases. CDR1 SNHLY and CDR2 FYNNEI come from the germline V gene. This CDR3 is 14 amino acids long. The CDR3 DNA reads TGTGCCAGCAGTGAAGGGACGGGGAACACTGAAGCTTTCTTT. Translation gives CASSEGTGNTEAFF.

The chain links TRBV18 to TRBJ2-7; TRBD2 matches at 8 bases. The CDR3 is 15 amino acids. Trimming took 2 bases from V and 2 from J; bases not matched to a gene: 5. CDR1 KGHSH and CDR2 LQKENI come from the germline V gene. This chain's CDR3 is CASSPAAGGTYEQYF. CDR3 DNA sequence: TGTGCCAGCTCACCAGCGGCGGGGGGAACCTACGAGCAGTACTTC.

CDR3 sequence (DNA): TGTGCCACCAGAGAAATAGACAGCTTCACGAGTGGCTACACCTTC. It encodes CATREIDSFTSGYTF. The chain carries TRBV15 and TRBJ1-2; D may be TRBD1 (5 bases). Germline V gene data show CDR1 as LNHNV and CDR2 as YYDKDF (reference sequence). The CDR3 loop spans 15 amino acids. The ends were cut back, 6 bases at V and 7 bases at J, with 21 bases in the middle.

The chain recombines TRBV5-1 with TRBJ2-3; 8 bases are shared with TRBD2. The CDR3 loop spans 17 amino acids. V was pared by 4 bases and J by 4 bases, with 14 bases of the junction left unmatched. CDR1 SGHRS and CDR2 YFSETQ come from the germline V gene. The CDR3 DNA follows: TGCGCCAGCAGCGCCCAAGCGGGAGCCCACCTGGCAGATACGCAGTATTTT. Its protein product is CASSAQAGAHLADTQYF.

The gene calls are TRBV3-1 (or the pseudogene TRBV3-2) and TRBJ1-1, with 11 bases aligning to TRBD1. This CDR3 spans 17 amino acids. With 4 bases clipped from V and 0 bases from J, the junction kept 7 bases outside the gene matches. Germline CDR1 is LGHDT and CDR2 is YNNKEL (reference sequence). The CDR3 nucleotides are TGTGCCAGCAGCCCGGGGGACAGGGGGGCCCTGAACACTGAAGCTTTCTTT. Protein: CASSPGDRGALNTEAFF.

V is TRBV5-5 and J is TRBJ2-3; a possible D gene is TRBD1 (5 bases). The CDR3 covers 15 residues. Germline CDR1 is SGHKS and CDR2 is YYEKEE (reference sequence). Trimming shortened V by 1 base and J by 1 base, and 10 bases separated the two germline ends. CDR3 DNA: TGTGCCAGCAGCTTGTTTGGGGCCGGCACAGATACGCAGTATTTT. Amino acid sequence: CASSLFGAGTDTQYF.

The chain combines TRBV7-2 with TRBJ1-2, with D uncertain. V was shortened by 5 bases and J by 3 bases, with 13 bases between the two germline ends. Germline V gene data show CDR1 as SGHTA and CDR2 as FQGNSA. The CDR3 consists of 14 residues. In nucleotides, the CDR3 is TGTGCCAGCAGCCCCGACGGAAACGACTATGGCTACACCTTC. This encodes CASSPDGNDYGYTF.

Concerning this clone itself: Other DNA sequences in the same sample also yield this CDR3. The V and J genes are TRBV6-5 and TRBJ2-2; TRBD1 might be the D (6 bases). V was cut by 2 bases and J by 4 bases, with 8 bases left in between. The CDR3 consists of 14 residues. Germline V gene data show CDR1 as MNHEY and CDR2 as SVGAGI. The DNA of the CDR3 is TGTGCCAGCAGTTACGGGGGCGGCACCGGGGAGCTGTTTTTT. Residues: CASSYGGGTGELFF.

The sample holds one count of this clone. V gene TRBV18 combines with J gene TRBJ1-2, with 10 bases identical to TRBD1. Germline V gives CDR1 KGHSH, CDR2 LQKENI. The CDR3 is 16 residues long. The V gene end was trimmed by 3 bases and the J gene end by 4 bases; junction bases not matched to a gene: 8. This CDR3 is CASSPTGQGDVYGYTF. In nucleotides, the CDR3 is TGTGCCAGCTCACCTACTGGACAGGGGGATGTCTATGGCTACACCTTC.

The rearrangement links TRBV11-2 to TRBJ2-7; 11 bases agree with TRBD1. The trim removed 4 bases at V and 7 bases at J, leaving 9 bases unmatched. Germline V gene lookup returns CDR1 SGHAT and CDR2 FQNNGV. The length of the CDR3 is 15 residues. The CDR3 is CASSSNPGQGGEQYF. The CDR3, as DNA: TGTGCCAGCAGCTCTAACCCGGGACAGGGGGGAGAGCAGTACTTC.

This chain joins TRBV29-1 and TRBJ2-2; TRBD2 is a possible D gene (5 bases). The CDR3 loop spans 13 amino acids. Looked up from germline, CDR1 is SQVTM and CDR2 is ANQGSEA. V was clipped by 7 bases and J by 3 bases, with 12 bases between them. CDR3 residues: CSGRVMDTGELFF. CDR3 coding DNA: TGCAGCGGGCGGGTGATGGACACCGGGGAGCTGTTTTTT.

This clone showed up just once. The chain is built from TRBV7-3 and TRBJ2-5; 7 positions agree with TRBD1. Germline V gene sequence: CDR1 SGHTA, CDR2 FQGTGA. V shed 6 bases and J 4 bases; nucleotides not matched to a gene: 11. The CDR3 is made up of 15 amino acids. The CDR3 region has the DNA TGTGCCAGCAGTACCGACAGGGATAAGGGAGAGACCCAGTACTTC. It codes for CASSTDRDKGETQYF.

In this sample, this clone turned up once. The V gene is TRBV11-3, the J gene TRBJ2-5, with 8 nucleotides matching TRBD2. Germline CDR1 reads SGHNT; CDR2 reads YENEEA. V lost 1 base to trimming and J lost 2 bases; unmatched junction nucleotides: 12. This CDR3 is 18 amino acids long. CDR3 coding DNA: TGTGCCAGCAGCTTAGGCCTTAGGCTAGCGGGCTTTCAAGAGACCCAGTACTTC. It encodes CASSLGLRLAGFQETQYF.

The gene calls are TRBV7-7 and TRBJ2-5; D possibly corresponds to TRBD2 (6 bases). Trimming left V 0 bases short and J 0 bases short, with 11 bases between. This CDR3 is built from 16 residues. Looked up from germline, CDR1 is SSHAT and CDR2 is FNYEAQ (reference sequence). In nucleotides, the CDR3 is TGTGCCAGCAGCTTAGCGCGGGGAAGTTACCAAGAGACCCAGTACTTC. It is translated as CASSLARGSYQETQYF.

In this sample, this clone turned up a few times. The V gene is TRBV2, the J gene TRBJ1-1; D is possibly TRBD1 (6 bases). The CDR3 is made up of 14 amino acids. V was pared by 6 bases and J by 1 base, with 12 bases between. CDR1 and CDR2 from the germline V gene are SNHLY and FYNNEI. Written as DNA, the CDR3 is TGTGCCAGCAGCGTGAAACAGGGGAACACTGAAGCTTTCTTT. This sequence encodes CASSVKQGNTEAFF.

V is TRBV6-2 or TRBV6-3 and J is TRBJ2-7, with D unclear. Trimming cost V 4 bases and J 4 bases, with 11 bases left between them. The CDR3 has 13 amino acids. Germline assignment: CDR1 MNHEY and CDR2 SVGEGT. The CDR3 here is CASSWSVGYEQYF. CDR3 sequence (DNA): TGTGCCAGCAGTTGGAGCGTTGGTTACGAGCAGTACTTC.

This chain uses TRBV28 with TRBJ2-7; no clear D. This CDR3 comprises 13 residues. V lost 3 bases to trimming and J lost 4 bases, with 10 bases between them. Looked up from germline, CDR1 is MDHEN and CDR2 is SYDVKM. CDR3 sequence: CASSLDGSYEQYF. The CDR3, as DNA: TGTGCCAGCAGTTTGGACGGTTCGTACGAGCAGTACTTC.

The chain links TRBV23-1 to TRBJ1-3; a weak D match, TRBD1 (5 bases). Being an ORF, TRBV23-1 has a function that is uncertain. The CDR3 consists of 15 residues. V was shortened by 2 bases and J by 1 base, with 9 bases between the two germline ends. The CDR3 is CASSQPAGSGNTIYF. The CDR3 DNA follows: TGCGCCAGCAGTCAACCCGCAGGGTCTGGAAACACCATATATTTT.

This clone was counted a single time. The gene calls are TRBV27 and TRBJ1-6, with D maybe TRBD1 (5 bases). The CDR3 runs to 15 residues. The ends were cut back, 5 bases at V and 5 bases at J, with 13 bases in the middle. Per the germline V gene, CDR1 is MNHEY and CDR2 is SMNVEV (reference sequence). In DNA form, the CDR3 reads TGTGCCAGCAGTCAGTTGGGGGGTAATAATTCACCCCTCCACTTT. Translated, it gives CASSQLGGNNSPLHF.

This clone was counted between two and nine times. The rearrangement uses TRBV30 and TRBJ2-2; 7 bases agree with TRBD2. V lost 4 bases, J lost 0 bases, and 5 bases stayed unmatched. CDR3 size: 15 residues. Germline-derived CDR1 and CDR2 are GTSNPN and SVGIG (reference sequence). The CDR3 DNA reads TGTGCCTGGATATCCGGGACTACGAACACCGGGGAGCTGTTTTTT. Amino acids: CAWISGTTNTGELFF.

The chain carries TRBV5-4 and TRBJ1-1; the D is unclear. V lost 6 bases, J lost 7 bases, and 13 bases lay in between. The CDR3 is made up of 12 amino acids. Germline values: CDR1 SGHNT, CDR2 YYREEE (reference sequence). CDR3 sequence (DNA): TGTGCCAGCAAGCCTATAGACGGTGAAGCTTTCTTT. It codes for CASKPIDGEAFF.

The chain combines TRBV4-1 with TRBJ1-2; TRBD1 might be the D (6 bases). Germline assignment: CDR1 MGHRA and CDR2 YSYEKL. V shed 2 bases and J shed 4 bases, with 11 bases lying between them. The CDR3 has 14 residues. CDR3 nucleotide sequence: TGCGCCAGCAGCCAACCAGGGGCTCCCTATGGCTACACCTTC. This sequence encodes CASSQPGAPYGYTF.

The chain joins TRBV6-2 or TRBV6-3 to TRBJ2-7; D call uncertain. CDR3 size: 17 residues. Trimming stripped 0 bases from V and 0 bases from J, with 15 bases between. Per the germline V gene, CDR1 is MNHEY and CDR2 is SVGEGT. The CDR3 sequence is CASSYSPEHAFSYEQYF. In nucleotides, the CDR3 is TGTGCCAGCAGTTACTCACCGGAACATGCGTTCTCCTACGAGCAGTACTTC.

V and J are TRBV6-5 and TRBJ2-5, with D maybe TRBD2 (6 bases). Trimming took off 6 bases at V and 5 bases at J, with 13 bases between the two ends. The germline gives CDR1 MNHEY, CDR2 SVGAGI. CDR3 size: 13 residues. The CDR3 region has the DNA TGTGCCAGCAGGACTAGGAACGGCGAGACCCAGTACTTC. Its translation is CASRTRNGETQYF.

The V call is TRBV12-3 or TRBV12-4, the J call TRBJ2-7, with no clear D. The CDR3 extends over 12 amino acids. Trimming pared 7 bases from V and 3 bases from J, leaving 10 bases between. The chain's CDR3 is CASKGPSYEQYF. The DNA for the CDR3 is TGTGCCAGCAAAGGGCCGAGCTACGAGCAGTACTTC.